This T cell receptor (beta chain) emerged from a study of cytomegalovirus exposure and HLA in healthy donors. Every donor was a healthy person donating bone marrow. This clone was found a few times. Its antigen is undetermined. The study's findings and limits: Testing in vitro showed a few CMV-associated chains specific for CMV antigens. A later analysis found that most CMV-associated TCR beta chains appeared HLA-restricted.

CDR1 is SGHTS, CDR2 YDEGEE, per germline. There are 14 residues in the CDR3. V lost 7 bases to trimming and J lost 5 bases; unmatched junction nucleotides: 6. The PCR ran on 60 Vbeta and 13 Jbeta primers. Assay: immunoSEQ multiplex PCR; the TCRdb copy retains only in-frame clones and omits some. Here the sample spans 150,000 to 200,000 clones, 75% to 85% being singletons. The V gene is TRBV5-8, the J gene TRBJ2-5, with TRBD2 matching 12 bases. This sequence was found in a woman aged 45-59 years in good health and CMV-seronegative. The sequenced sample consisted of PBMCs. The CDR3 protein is CASSSGGVQETQYF. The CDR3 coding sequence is TGTGCCAGCTCTAGCGGGGGGGTCCAGGAGACCCAGTACTTC.